The 7 T cell receptor beta chains below all came from one sample that was sequenced in a study of PD-L1 blockade in urothelial cancer. Here immunoSEQ multiplex PCR was the method, and the copy in TCRdb shows in-frame clones only, minus some. The sample consists of around 80,000 clones, about nine tenths of them appearing once. Sequences were derived from PBMCs, sampled around atezolizumab (anti-PD-L1) treatment. All receptors derive from a woman between 70 and 85 years old with urothelial cancer.

A word on this clone: Other DNA sequences of this sample code for an identical CDR3. V is TRBV7-8 and J is TRBJ2-7; D gene unclear. In germline, CDR1 is SGHVS, CDR2 FQNEAQ. The CDR3 contains 13 residues. V gave up 0 bases and J gave up 4 bases, with 7 bases separating them. CDR3 coding DNA: TGTGCCAGCAGCTTAGCGCGAGGATACGAGCAGTACTTC. Translation gives CASSLARGYEQYF.

The V and J genes are TRBV9 and TRBJ2-3, with a weak D call TRBD2 (5 bases). The V end was cut by 4 bases, the J end by 2 bases, with 17 bases between. The CDR3 extends over 16 amino acids. Per germline, CDR1 SGDLS and CDR2 YYNGEE. CDR3 bases: TGTGCCAGCAGCCGAAACAACGGGGAAAACACAGATACGCAGTATTTT. This sequence encodes CASSRNNGENTDTQYF.

The V and J genes are TRBV6-1 and TRBJ2-5; D possibly corresponds to TRBD2 (6 bases). The CDR3 extends over 15 amino acids. Germline lookup yields CDR1 MNHNS and CDR2 SASEGT. Between the trimmed V and J ends, which lost 2 bases and 2 bases, there was a span of 12 bases. The CDR3 is CASSETWGVQETQYF. The CDR3 DNA sequence: TGTGCCAGCAGTGAAACGTGGGGGGTACAAGAGACCCAGTACTTC.

V and J are TRBV29-1 and TRBJ2-3; TRBD1 matches 9 bases. Germline loops: CDR1 SQVTM, CDR2 ANQGSEA. Germline trimming cut 7 bases from V and 4 bases from J; bases unmatched to any gene: 12. The CDR3 has 15 amino acids. Written as DNA, the CDR3 is TGCAGCGCTTATGTCCCGGGACAGGGACCAGATACGCAGTATTTT. The encoded protein is CSAYVPGQGPDTQYF.

This clone is a singleton in its sample. J is TRBJ2-1 and V is TRBV10-2, with 11 bases lining up with TRBD2. Per germline, CDR1 WSHSY and CDR2 SAAADI. Germline trimming cut 6 bases from V and 5 bases from J; bases unmatched to any gene: 3. CDR3 length equals 14 residues. The CDR3 nucleotides are TGCGCCAGCAGCTTAGCGGGAGGGAACAATGAGCAGTTCTTC. It encodes CASSLAGGNNEQFF.

The rearrangement uses TRBV9 and TRBJ2-3; D perhaps matches TRBD1 (6 bases). The ends were cut back, 0 bases at V and 6 bases at J, with 11 bases in the middle. The CDR3 extends over 14 amino acids. Germline V gives CDR1 SGDLS, CDR2 YYNGEE. CDR3 in amino acids: CASSVGQRGDTQYF. The CDR3 DNA reads as TGTGCCAGCAGCGTAGGTCAAAGGGGGGATACGCAGTATTTT.

This rearrangement joins TRBV28 to TRBJ2-3, with TRBD1 matching 7 bases. The CDR3 length is 16 residues. CDR1 MDHEN and CDR2 SYDVKM come from the germline V gene. Trimming at V came to 7 bases and at J to 4 bases, leaving 14 bases not matched to a gene. This CDR3 is CASTQGTVQRADTQYF. The CDR3 DNA sequence: TGTGCCAGCACCCAGGGGACAGTCCAGCGCGCAGATACGCAGTATTTT.